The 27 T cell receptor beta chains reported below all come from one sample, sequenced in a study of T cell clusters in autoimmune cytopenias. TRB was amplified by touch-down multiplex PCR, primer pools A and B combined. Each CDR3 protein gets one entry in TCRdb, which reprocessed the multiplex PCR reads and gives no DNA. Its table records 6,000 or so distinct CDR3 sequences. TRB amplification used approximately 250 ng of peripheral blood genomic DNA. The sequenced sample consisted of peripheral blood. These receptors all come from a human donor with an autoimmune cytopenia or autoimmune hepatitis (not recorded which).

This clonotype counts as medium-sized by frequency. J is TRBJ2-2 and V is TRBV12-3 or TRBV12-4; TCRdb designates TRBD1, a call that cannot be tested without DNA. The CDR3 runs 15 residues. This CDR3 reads CASSFRGVYTGELFF.

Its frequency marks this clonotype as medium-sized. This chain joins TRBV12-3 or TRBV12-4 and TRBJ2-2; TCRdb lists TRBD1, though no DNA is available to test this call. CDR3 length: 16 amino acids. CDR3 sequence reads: CASSLSGGASTGELFF.

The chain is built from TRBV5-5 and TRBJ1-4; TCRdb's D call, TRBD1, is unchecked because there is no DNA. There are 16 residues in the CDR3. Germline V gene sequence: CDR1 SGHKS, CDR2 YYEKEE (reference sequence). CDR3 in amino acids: CASSLEGGRMSEKLFF.

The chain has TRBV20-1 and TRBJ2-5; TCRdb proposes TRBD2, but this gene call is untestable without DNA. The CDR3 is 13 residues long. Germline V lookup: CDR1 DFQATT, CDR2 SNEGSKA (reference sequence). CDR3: CSGTGGGSETQYF.

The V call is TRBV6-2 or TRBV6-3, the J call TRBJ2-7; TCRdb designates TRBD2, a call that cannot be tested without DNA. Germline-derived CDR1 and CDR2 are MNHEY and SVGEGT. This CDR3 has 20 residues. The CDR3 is CASSSSPLAGGLRSSYEQYF.

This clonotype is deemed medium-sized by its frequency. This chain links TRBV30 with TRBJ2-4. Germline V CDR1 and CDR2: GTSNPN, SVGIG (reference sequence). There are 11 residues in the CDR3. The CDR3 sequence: CAWSLRDSQYF.

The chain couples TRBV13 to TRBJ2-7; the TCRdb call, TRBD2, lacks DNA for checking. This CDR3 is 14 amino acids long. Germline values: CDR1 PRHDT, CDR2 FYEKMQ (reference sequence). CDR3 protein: CASSNSGGAMEQYF.

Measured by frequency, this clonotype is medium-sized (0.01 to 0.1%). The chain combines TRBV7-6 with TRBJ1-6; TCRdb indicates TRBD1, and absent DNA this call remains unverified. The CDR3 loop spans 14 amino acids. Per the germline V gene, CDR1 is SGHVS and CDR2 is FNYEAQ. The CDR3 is CASSLQGGNSPLHF. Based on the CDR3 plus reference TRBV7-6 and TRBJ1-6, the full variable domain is GAGVSQSPRYKVTKRGQDVALRCDPISGHVSLYWYRQALGQGPEFLTYFNYEAQQDKSGLPNDRFSAERPEGSISTLTIQRTEQRDSAMYRCASSLQGGNSPLHFGNGTRLTVT.

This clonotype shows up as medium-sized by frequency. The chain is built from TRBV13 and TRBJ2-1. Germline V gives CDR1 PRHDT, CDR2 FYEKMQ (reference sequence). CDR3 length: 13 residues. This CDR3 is CASRESSYNEQFF.

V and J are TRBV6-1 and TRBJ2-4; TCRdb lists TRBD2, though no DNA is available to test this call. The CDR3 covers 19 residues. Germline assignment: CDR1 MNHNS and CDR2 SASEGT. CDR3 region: CASSAYGTSGFLAKNIQYF.

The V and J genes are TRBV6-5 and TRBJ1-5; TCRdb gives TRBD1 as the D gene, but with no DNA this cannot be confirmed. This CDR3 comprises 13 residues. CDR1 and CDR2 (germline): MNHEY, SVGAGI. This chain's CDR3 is CASTQGLDQPQHF.

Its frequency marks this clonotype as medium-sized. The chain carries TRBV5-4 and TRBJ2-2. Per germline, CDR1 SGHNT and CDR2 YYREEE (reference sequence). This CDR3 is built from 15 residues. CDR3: CASSLGRTYTGELFF.

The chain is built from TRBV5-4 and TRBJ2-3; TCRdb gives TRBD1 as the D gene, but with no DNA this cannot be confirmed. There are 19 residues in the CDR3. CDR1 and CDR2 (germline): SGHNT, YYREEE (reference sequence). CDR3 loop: CASSLRGTASGGPTDTQYF.

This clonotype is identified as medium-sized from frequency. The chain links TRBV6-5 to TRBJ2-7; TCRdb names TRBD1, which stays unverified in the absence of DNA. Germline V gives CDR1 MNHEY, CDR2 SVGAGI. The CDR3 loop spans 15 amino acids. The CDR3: CASTPNLGQGGEQYF.

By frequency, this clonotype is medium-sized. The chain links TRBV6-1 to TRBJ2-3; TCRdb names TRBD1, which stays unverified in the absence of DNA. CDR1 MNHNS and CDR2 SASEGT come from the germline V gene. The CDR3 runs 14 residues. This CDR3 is CASGGAPSTDTQYF.

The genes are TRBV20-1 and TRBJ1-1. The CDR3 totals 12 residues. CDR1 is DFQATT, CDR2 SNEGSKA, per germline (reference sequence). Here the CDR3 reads CSARERDTEAFF.

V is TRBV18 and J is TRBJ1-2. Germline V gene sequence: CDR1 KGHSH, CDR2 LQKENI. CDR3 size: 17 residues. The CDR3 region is CASSPNLQETRDYGYTF.

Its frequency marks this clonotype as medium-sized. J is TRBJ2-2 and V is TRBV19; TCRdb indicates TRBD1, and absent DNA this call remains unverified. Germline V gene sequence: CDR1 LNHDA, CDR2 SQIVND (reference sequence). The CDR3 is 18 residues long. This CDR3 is CASSMGDPSFPYTGELFF.

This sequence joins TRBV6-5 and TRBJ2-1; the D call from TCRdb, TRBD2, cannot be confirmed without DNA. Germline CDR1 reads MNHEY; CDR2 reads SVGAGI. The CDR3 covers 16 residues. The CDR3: CASSYSAGGPSHEQFF.

CDR3 region: CACPRGGTANYGYTF. The chain uses TRBV30 and TRBJ1-2; lacking DNA, the TRBD1 call made by TCRdb goes unchecked. Germline lookup yields CDR1 GTSNPN and CDR2 SVGIG (reference sequence). CDR3 size: 15 residues.

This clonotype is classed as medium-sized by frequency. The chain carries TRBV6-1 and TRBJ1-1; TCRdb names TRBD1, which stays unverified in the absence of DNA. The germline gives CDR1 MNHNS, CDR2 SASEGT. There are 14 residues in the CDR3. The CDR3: CASSGDRSGREAFF.

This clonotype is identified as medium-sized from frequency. CDR3 amino acids: CASSSVWGRIDEQYF. The chain links TRBV11-3 to TRBJ2-7. The CDR3 sequence is 15 residues long. CDR1 and CDR2 from the germline V gene are SGHNT and YENEEA.

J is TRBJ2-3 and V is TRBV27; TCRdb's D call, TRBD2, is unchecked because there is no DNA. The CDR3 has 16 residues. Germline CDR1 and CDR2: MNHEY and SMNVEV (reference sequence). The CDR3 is CAISERLAGGSDTQYF.

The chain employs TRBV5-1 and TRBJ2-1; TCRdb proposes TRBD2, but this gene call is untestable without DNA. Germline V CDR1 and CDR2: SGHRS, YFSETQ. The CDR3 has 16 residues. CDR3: CASSRLAGARYNEQFF.

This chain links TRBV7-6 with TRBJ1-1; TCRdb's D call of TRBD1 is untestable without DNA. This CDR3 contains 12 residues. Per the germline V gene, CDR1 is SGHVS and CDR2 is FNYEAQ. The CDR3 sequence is CASSLVAGEAFF.

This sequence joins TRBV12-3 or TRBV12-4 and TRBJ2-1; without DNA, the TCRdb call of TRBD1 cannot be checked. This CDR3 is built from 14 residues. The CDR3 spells CASSFPTGIDEQFF.

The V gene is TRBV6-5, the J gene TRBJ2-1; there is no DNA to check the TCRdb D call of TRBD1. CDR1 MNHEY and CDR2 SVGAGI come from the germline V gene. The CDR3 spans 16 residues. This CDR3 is CASSDPPGASYNEQFF.